Each of the 16 T cell receptor beta chains below was sequenced from the same sample in a study of regulatory T cells in long-lasting Graves disease. The sample's time point: persistent/refractory GD, antithyroid drugs over 5 years with positive TRAb. RNA isolated from PBMCs was used to make the TCR library. Through Arm-PCR of CDR3 regions and iRepertoire HTBI primers, TCR beta libraries were built. TCRdb re-derived calls from the multiplex PCR reads in MiXCR, one entry per CDR3 protein. Here the sample spans some 440,000 distinct CDR3 sequences, less than 25% being singletons. The material sequenced was peripheral blood mononuclear cells (PBMCs), taken when the disease was refractory, from a patient treated with antithyroid drugs. These receptors all stem from a female donor with Graves disease.

The chain carries TRBV6-2 or TRBV6-3 and TRBJ2-1; 9 positions match TRBD2. The V and J ends lost 3 bases and 5 bases, in that order; junction bases with no gene match: 8. The CDR3 totals 16 residues. CDR1 is MNHEY, CDR2 SVGEGT, per germline. CDR3 coding DNA: TGTGCCAGCAGTTATTCGGGAGCGGGAGGAGACAATGAGCAGTTCTTC. Translation: CASSYSGAGGDNEQFF.

This clonotype showed up just once. Given a much more abundant clone one base away, this may be a read error. The genes are TRBV29-1 and TRBJ2-7; tentative D call: TRBD2 (6 bases). The CDR3 runs 13 residues. The V gene lost 2 bases and the J gene lost 4 bases, with 12 bases spanning the gap. CDR1 SQVTM and CDR2 ANQGSEA come from the germline V gene. DNA for the CDR3: TGCAGCGTTGAAACCGGGGCGGGGTACGAGCAGTACTTC. This gives the protein CSVETGAGYEQYF.

V gene TRBV19 combines with J gene TRBJ1-5; D is possibly TRBD1 (6 bases). The CDR3 loop spans 20 amino acids. Trimming removed 5 bases from V and 2 bases from J, with 28 bases in between. CDR1 LNHDA and CDR2 SQIVND come from the germline V gene (reference sequence). This CDR3 is CASSLRDKRATRPGNQPQHF. CDR3 nucleotide sequence: TGTGCCAGTAGTCTACGGGACAAAAGAGCCACCCGGCCTGGCAATCAGCCCCAGCATTTT.

This clonotype came up many times. V usage is TRBV20-1 and J usage is TRBJ1-4; D not certain. CDR1 and CDR2 from the germline V gene are DFQATT and SNEGSKA (reference sequence). CDR3 size: 18 residues. Deletions cut 2 bases from V and 2 bases from J, with 21 bases between. CDR3 amino acids: CSARNHGPTMSTNEKLFF. As DNA, the CDR3 is TGCAGTGCTAGAAATCACGGCCCTACGATGTCGACTAATGAAAAACTGTTTTTT.

The chain combines TRBV4-1 with TRBJ2-7; a possible D gene is TRBD1 (6 bases). The V gene's germline CDR1 is MGHRA and CDR2 YSYEKL. Trimming removed 1 base at V and 6 bases at J, with 10 bases between. The CDR3 consists of 13 residues. The CDR3 DNA reads as TGCGCCAGCAGCCAAGCACAGGGCGCCGAGCAGTACTTC. Protein: CASSQAQGAEQYF.

This clonotype showed up just a few times. This chain connects TRBV27 to TRBJ2-7; 9 bases map to TRBD2. Looked up from germline, CDR1 is MNHEY and CDR2 is SMNVEV (reference sequence). The ends lost 4 bases at V and 6 bases at J; junction bases unmatched: 10. The CDR3 is 15 amino acids. The CDR3 spells CASSSPDWRGGEQYF. The CDR3 nucleotides are TGTGCCAGCAGTTCCCCGGACTGGCGGGGGGGCGAGCAGTACTTC.

This clonotype was counted only a few times. The rearrangement uses TRBV5-1 and TRBJ2-7; 11 nucleotides match TRBD2. The junction had 4 bases not matched to a gene; V was cut back by 1 base and J by 7 bases. Looked up from germline, CDR1 is SGHRS and CDR2 is YFSETQ. CDR3 length: 14 residues. CDR3 nucleotide sequence: TGCGCCAGCAGCTTGTTTAGCGGGAGGGTAGAGCAGTACTTC. Residues: CASSLFSGRVEQYF.

This clonotype was detected many times. The chain combines TRBV12-5 with TRBJ1-2; TRBD1 matches at 9 bases. The V gene's germline CDR1 is LGHNT and CDR2 FRNRAP. Unmatched junction bases numbered 9, after V lost 1 base and J lost 6 bases. This CDR3 has 16 amino acids. CDR3 nucleotide sequence: TGTGCTAGTGGTTTGGGCCGGGTACAGGGGGCGAATGGCTACACCTTC. Translation gives CASGLGRVQGANGYTF.

In its sample, this clonotype was seen a few times. This sequence joins TRBV3-1 and TRBJ2-2; D gene ambiguous. V was trimmed by 9 bases and J by 2 bases, leaving 13 bases between them. CDR1 is LGHDT, CDR2 YNNKEL, per germline (reference sequence). This CDR3 has 14 residues. CDR3 in amino acids: CASTRQINTGELFF. For the CDR3, the DNA is TGTGCCAGTACCAGACAAATCAACACCGGGGAGCTGTTTTTT. The full variable domain, in which reference TRBV3-1 and TRBJ2-2 provide the parts outside the CDR3, is DTAVSQTPKYLVTQMGNDKSIKCEQNLGHDTMYWYKQDSKKFLKIMFSYNNKELIINETVPNRFSPKSPDKAHLNLHINSLELGDSAVYFCASTRQINTGELFFGEGSRLTVL.

CDR3 nucleotide sequence: TGCAGTGCTAGAGAGACGGCGAAGAATGCTTTCTTT. This codes for CSARETAKNAFF. The chain uses TRBV20-1 and TRBJ1-1; D is unclear. This CDR3 is built from 12 residues. The germline CDR1 and CDR2 sequences are DFQATT and SNEGSKA (reference sequence). The V end lost 0 bases, the J end lost 11 bases, and 13 bases lay between the germline ends.

The genes are TRBV20-1 and TRBJ1-2, with a possible D match to TRBD1 (5 bases). Between the trimmed V and J ends, which lost 5 bases and 5 bases, there was a span of 15 bases. Germline V gene lookup returns CDR1 DFQATT and CDR2 SNEGSKA (reference sequence). The CDR3 totals 13 residues. CDR3 coding DNA: TGCAGTGCTGGGGGGTCTGCGGGGTATGGCTACACCTTC. Amino acid sequence: CSAGGSAGYGYTF.

The CDR3 is CASSQAAGGPYEQYF. CDR3 bases: TGTGCCAGCAGCCAAGCCGCGGGAGGTCCCTACGAGCAGTACTTC. The chain uses TRBV3-1 and TRBJ2-7, with TRBD2 matching 8 bases. CDR3 length: 15 amino acids. Trimming took 1 base from V and 2 from J; bases not matched to a gene: 4. Germline V gene data show CDR1 as LGHDT and CDR2 as YNNKEL (reference sequence).

This clonotype was detected many times. This chain joins TRBV7-9 and TRBJ1-5; D not certain. Germline V gene data show CDR1 as SEHNR and CDR2 as FQNEAQ (reference sequence). The CDR3 sequence is 16 residues long. V lost 1 base to trimming and J lost 2 bases, with 12 bases between them. The CDR3 sequence: CASSLDAAGGNQPQHF. In DNA form, the CDR3 reads TGTGCCAGCAGCTTAGATGCTGCCGGGGGCAATCAGCCCCAGCATTTT.

This clonotype was found a few times. The CDR3 DNA is TGTGCCAGCAGGGGAGACAGGAACACCGGGGAGCTGTTTTTT. As protein: CASRGDRNTGELFF. The chain combines TRBV6-2 or TRBV6-3 with TRBJ2-2; tentatively, D is TRBD1 or TRBD2 (5 bases each). There are 14 residues in the CDR3. Germline V gives CDR1 MNHEY, CDR2 SVGEGT. V shed 6 bases and J shed 1 base, with 9 bases lying between them.

This clonotype was detected many times. The rearrangement uses TRBV5-5 and TRBJ1-1; possibly TRBD1 for D (6 bases). Looked up from germline, CDR1 is SGHKS and CDR2 is YYEKEE (reference sequence). Trimming shortened V by 1 base and J by 4 bases, and 14 bases separated the two germline ends. CDR3 length: 15 amino acids. CDR3 sequence reads: CASSLTQGIFTEAFF. The CDR3 region has the DNA TGTGCCAGCAGCTTGACACAGGGAATATTCACTGAAGCTTTCTTT.

This clonotype was observed a few times. This sequence joins TRBV15 and TRBJ1-5; D unclear. This CDR3 region has 14 residues. The germline V gene encodes CDR1 LNHNV and CDR2 YYDKDF (reference sequence). V lost 0 bases and J lost 7, with 10 bases in between. CDR3 sequence: CATSREPIEQPQHF. CDR3 bases: TGTGCCACCAGCAGAGAACCCATTGAGCAGCCCCAGCATTTT.